These T cell receptor beta chains were read from a single sample in a study of beta chain features in type 1 diabetes. Clones were sequenced by immunoSEQ multiplex PCR, and TCRdb holds only the in-frame ones, with some missing. Of 330,000 or so clones listed, about 19% were seen once; the top ten hold under 0.05%. Sequences were obtained from naive CD4+ T cells from blood. The receptors stem from a woman aged 18-35 years in good health. Each CDR3 is given with its conserved first and last residue. A D gene is named only where the DNA matches it firmly. Clone size is given for some rows only: seen once, a few or many times, or a class if the clone is expanded.

D	size	J	V	CDR3	DNA
.	once	TRBJ2-3	TRBV11-1	CASSLGSERPQYF	TGTGCCAGCAGCTTAGGGTCGGAGCGGCCCCAGTATTTT
.	few	TRBJ2-5	TRBV7-3	CASSLGPDEETQYF	TGTGCCAGCAGCTTAGGGCCCGATGAAGAGACCCAGTACTTC
.	.	TRBJ2-3	TRBV6-5	CASISPIADTQYF	TGTGCCAGCATTAGCCCCATAGCAGATACGCAGTATTTT
TRBD2	few	TRBJ2-7	TRBV7-8	CASILNAGRGYEQYF	TGTGCCAGCATCCTAAATGCCGGGAGGGGGTACGAGCAGTACTTC
.	few	TRBJ1-5	TRBV9	CASASGSANQPQHF	TGTGCCAGCGCCTCAGGGTCAGCCAATCAGCCCCAGCATTTT
TRBD2	.	TRBJ2-4	TRBV5-1	CASSLSGGAKNIQYF	TGCGCCAGCAGCCTCAGCGGGGGGGCCAAAAACATTCAGTACTTC
.	few	TRBJ1-1	TRBV19	CASSISRGTEAFF	TGTGCCAGTAGTATATCTAGGGGCACTGAAGCTTTCTTT
.	.	TRBJ1-2	TRBV19	CASSPSGYGYTF	TGTGCCAGTAGCCCCTCCGGGTATGGCTACACCTTC
TRBD2	.	TRBJ2-5	TRBV7-2	CASTLGGVTQYF	TGTGCCAGCACACTGGGGGGGGTGACCCAGTACTTC
.	.	TRBJ1-1	TRBV14	CASSQVSGQGTEAFF	TGTGCCAGCAGCCAAGTCAGCGGGCAGGGCACTGAAGCTTTCTTT
.	few	TRBJ2-1	TRBV4-3	CASSQAGAGAGEQFF	TGCGCCAGCAGCCAAGCCGGGGCGGGGGCTGGAGAGCAGTTCTTC
.	.	TRBJ1-4	TRBV10-2	CASSEAMVRRREKLFF	TGCGCCAGCAGTGAAGCGATGGTCCGAAGGCGAGAAAAACTGTTTTTT
TRBD2	few	TRBJ2-5	TRBV30	CAWSVGPAAGRGETQYF	TGTGCCTGGAGTGTAGGGCCGGCAGCGGGGAGGGGAGAGACCCAGTACTTC
TRBD2	few	TRBJ2-1	TRBV10-3	CAITKGVAGENEQFF	TGTGCCATCACAAAGGGAGTAGCGGGAGAGAATGAGCAGTTCTTC
TRBD1	few	TRBJ1-2	TRBV7-9	CASSFPSTGGPNYGYTF	TGTGCCAGCAGCTTCCCTTCGACAGGGGGACCTAACTATGGCTACACCTTC
TRBD1	once	TRBJ1-1	TRBV4-3	CASSHAGGGNTEAFF	TGCGCCAGCAGCCACGCAGGAGGGGGCAACACTGAAGCTTTCTTT
.	once	TRBJ2-5	TRBV7-6	CASSLGAGQETQYF	TGTGCCAGCAGCTTAGGGGCAGGACAAGAGACCCAGTACTTC
TRBD2	.	TRBJ2-1	TRBV7-9	CASSSGLAGYNEQFF	TGTGCCAGCAGCTCGGGACTAGCGGGCTACAATGAGCAGTTCTTC
.	few	TRBJ2-5	TRBV21-1	CASSNKDRAETQYF	TGTGCCAGCAGCAATAAGGACAGGGCAGAGACCCAGTACTTC
.	.	TRBJ2-1	TRBV5-1	CASSSRLSSYNEQFF	TGCGCCAGCAGTTCCCGACTGAGCTCCTACAATGAGCAGTTCTTC
TRBD2	few	TRBJ2-1	TRBV30	CAWNRGSSYNEQFF	TGTGCCTGGAACCGCGGGAGCTCCTACAATGAGCAGTTCTTC
.	.	TRBJ2-3	TRBV21-1	CAVGTGNTDTQYF	.
.	.	TRBJ2-7	TRBV7-2	CASSLSGSYEQYF	TGTGCCAGCAGCTTATCGGGCTCCTACGAGCAGTACTTC
TRBD2	once	TRBJ2-5	TRBV30	CAWSGGLAGETQYF	TGTGCCTGGAGTGGCGGACTAGCGGGAGAGACCCAGTACTTC
.	.	TRBJ1-5	TRBV29-1	CSVAGLPNQPQHF	TGCAGCGTTGCTGGACTTCCCAATCAGCCCCAGCATTTT
TRBD1	few	TRBJ2-6	TRBV5-1	CASSLYPGQGARGANVLTF	TGCGCCAGCAGCTTGTATCCGGGACAGGGGGCGCGAGGGGCCAACGTCCTGACTTTC
.	few	TRBJ2-6	TRBV14	CASSQDAGYSGANVLTF	TGTGCCAGCAGCCAAGATGCGGGTTACTCTGGGGCCAACGTCCTGACTTTC
TRBD1	few	TRBJ1-5	TRBV7-2	CASSLTGGSNQPQHF	TGTGCCAGCAGTCTAACAGGGGGGAGCAATCAGCCCCAGCATTTT
TRBD2	.	TRBJ2-1	TRBV11-3	CASGAGGWGEQFF	TGTGCCAGCGGTGCGGGGGGTTGGGGTGAGCAGTTCTTC
TRBD1	.	TRBJ1-1	TRBV4-2	CASSQRQTGMNTEAFF	TGTGCCAGCAGCCAAAGGCAGACAGGGATGAACACTGAAGCTTTCTTT
TRBD2	few	TRBJ2-5	TRBV11-2	CASSTGLAGGGETQYF	TGTGCCAGCAGCACCGGTCTGGCGGGAGGCGGAGAGACCCAGTACTTC